Listed below are T cell receptor beta chains from one sample, sequenced in a study of cytomegalovirus exposure and HLA in healthy donors. Profiled with immunoSEQ multiplex PCR; TCRdb holds only in-frame clones, not every one. Here the sample spans 200,000 to 250,000 clones, nearly 80% being singletons. Material: PBMCs. Receptors were obtained from a man in his late teens or twenties in good health and CMV-seronegative. Each CDR3 is given with its conserved first and last residue. A D gene is named only where the DNA matches it firmly. Only some rows state a clone size, as once, few, many or a class for expanded clones.

clone size: .; J gene: TRBJ2-1; D gene: TRBD2; V gene: TRBV9; CDR3 protein: CASSVAPTGPAGGRSYNEQFF; CDR3 DNA: TGTGCCAGCAGCGTAGCCCCAACCGGCCCAGCGGGGGGACGCTCCTACAATGAGCAGTTCTTC
clone size: .; J gene: TRBJ2-7; D gene: .; V gene: TRBV27; CDR3 protein: CASSPRDSLSYEQYF; CDR3 DNA: TGTGCCAGCAGTCCCCGGGACTCCCTTTCCTACGAGCAGTACTTC
clone size: once; J gene: TRBJ2-7; D gene: TRBD1; V gene: TRBV7-2; CDR3 protein: CASSPGTEYEQYF; CDR3 DNA: TGTGCCAGCAGCCCCGGGACAGAGTACGAGCAGTACTTC
clone size: once; J gene: TRBJ2-7; D gene: TRBD1; V gene: TRBV19; CDR3 protein: CATADPGTGSSEQYF; CDR3 DNA: TGTGCCACCGCTGACCCCGGGACAGGTTCCTCCGAGCAGTACTTC
clone size: .; J gene: TRBJ1-1; D gene: .; V gene: TRBV5-4; CDR3 protein: CASSPTATVRAEAFF; CDR3 DNA: TGTGCCAGCAGCCCAACCGCGACTGTGAGGGCTGAAGCTTTCTTT
clone size: few; J gene: TRBJ1-4; D gene: .; V gene: TRBV6-5; CDR3 protein: CASSYGQGGEKLFF; CDR3 DNA: TGTGCCAGCAGTTACGGTCAGGGTGGGGAAAAACTGTTTTTT
clone size: .; J gene: TRBJ2-3; D gene: TRBD1; V gene: TRBV11-2; CDR3 protein: CASSLADRVTDTQYF; CDR3 DNA: TGTGCCAGCAGCTTAGCGGACAGGGTCACAGATACGCAGTATTTT
clone size: .; J gene: TRBJ1-1; D gene: .; V gene: TRBV7-2; CDR3 protein: CASSLVRAGTEAFF; CDR3 DNA: TGTGCCAGCAGCCTCGTGCGGGCAGGCACTGAAGCTTTCTTT
clone size: .; J gene: TRBJ1-2; D gene: .; V gene: TRBV4-1; CDR3 protein: CASSADDNYGYTF; CDR3 DNA: TGCGCCAGCAGCGCAGATGATAACTATGGCTACACCTTC
clone size: once; J gene: TRBJ2-7; D gene: .; V gene: TRBV7-9; CDR3 protein: CASSGLLSYEQYF; CDR3 DNA: TGTGCCAGCAGCGGACTGCTCTCCTACGAGCAGTACTTC
clone size: .; J gene: TRBJ1-1; D gene: .; V gene: TRBV10-3; CDR3 protein: CAISASGRSANTEAFF; CDR3 DNA: TGTGCCATCAGTGCATCGGGGAGGTCGGCGAACACTGAAGCTTTCTTT
clone size: .; J gene: TRBJ1-1; D gene: TRBD1; V gene: TRBV30; CDR3 protein: CAWKTGQTKNTEAFF; CDR3 DNA: TGTGCCTGGAAGACGGGACAGACAAAGAACACTGAAGCTTTCTTT
clone size: .; J gene: TRBJ2-3; D gene: TRBD2; V gene: TRBV7-9; CDR3 protein: CASSAGVPDTQYF; CDR3 DNA: TGTGCGAGCTCAGCGGGGGTCCCAGATACGCAGTATTTT
clone size: .; J gene: TRBJ1-3; D gene: .; V gene: TRBV11-2; CDR3 protein: CASSLDSGASSGNTIYF; CDR3 DNA: TGTGCCAGCAGCTTAGACTCAGGGGCCTCCTCTGGAAACACCATATATTTT
clone size: .; J gene: TRBJ2-7; D gene: TRBD1; V gene: TRBV18; CDR3 protein: CASSPQGAQYEQYF; CDR3 DNA: TGTGCCAGCTCACCACAGGGGGCGCAGTACGAGCAGTACTTC
clone size: .; J gene: TRBJ2-2; D gene: TRBD2; V gene: TRBV5-4; CDR3 protein: CASRKGLAGIYTGELFF; CDR3 DNA: TGTGCCAGCAGAAAGGGACTAGCGGGGATCTACACCGGGGAGCTGTTTTTT
clone size: .; J gene: TRBJ2-7; D gene: .; V gene: TRBV5-4; CDR3 protein: CASSFSGEQYF; CDR3 DNA: TGTGCCAGCAGCTTTTCGGGGGAGCAGTACTTC
clone size: .; J gene: TRBJ1-1; D gene: .; V gene: TRBV6-5; CDR3 protein: CASSYSRGELNTEAFF; CDR3 DNA: TGTGCCAGCAGTTACTCGCGGGGGGAGCTGAACACTGAAGCTTTCTTT
clone size: .; J gene: TRBJ2-7; D gene: .; V gene: TRBV9; CDR3 protein: CASSPEDSYEQYF; CDR3 DNA: TGTGCCAGCAGCCCCGAGGACAGCTACGAGCAGTACTTC
clone size: .; J gene: TRBJ2-7; D gene: .; V gene: TRBV21-1; CDR3 protein: CASRTGTDYEQYF; CDR3 DNA: TGTGCCAGCAGAACCGGGACAGACTACGAGCAGTACTTC
clone size: .; J gene: TRBJ2-6; D gene: .; V gene: TRBV18; CDR3 protein: CASSDQVVGANVLTF; CDR3 DNA: TGTGCCAGCTCCGATCAGGTTGTTGGGGCCAACGTCCTGACTTTC
clone size: once; J gene: TRBJ2-3; D gene: .; V gene: TRBV6-1; CDR3 protein: CASSEALFDRWKPF; CDR3 DNA: TGTGCCAGCAGTGAAGCCTTGTTCGACAGGTGGAAACCTTTT
clone size: .; J gene: TRBJ1-1; D gene: .; V gene: TRBV14; CDR3 protein: CASSRESANTEAFF; CDR3 DNA: TGTGCCAGCAGCCGGGAGAGTGCGAACACTGAAGCTTTCTTT
clone size: .; J gene: TRBJ2-1; D gene: TRBD2; V gene: TRBV6-5; CDR3 protein: CASGEGRSRQFF; CDR3 DNA: TGTGCCAGCGGGGAGGGGAGGTCCAGGCAGTTCTTC
clone size: .; J gene: TRBJ1-6; D gene: .; V gene: TRBV13; CDR3 protein: CASSFQTGRGSGNSPLHF; CDR3 DNA: TGTGCCAGCAGCTTTCAAACCGGACGTGGCAGCGGCAATTCACCCCTCCACTTT
clone size: few; J gene: TRBJ2-7; D gene: .; V gene: TRBV19; CDR3 protein: CASSLDGPNSVQYF; CDR3 DNA: TGTGCCAGTAGTTTGGACGGACCAAATAGCGTGCAGTACTTC
clone size: .; J gene: TRBJ2-3; D gene: .; V gene: TRBV5-1; CDR3 protein: CASSLAEGGGDTQYF; CDR3 DNA: TGCGCCAGCAGCTTGGCGGAGGGAGGAGGAGATACGCAGTATTTT
clone size: .; J gene: TRBJ1-2; D gene: TRBD1; V gene: TRBV6-1; CDR3 protein: CASLSPDRGYGYTF; CDR3 DNA: TGTGCCAGCCTATCTCCGGACAGGGGCTATGGCTACACCTTC
clone size: once; J gene: TRBJ2-3; D gene: .; V gene: TRBV5-1; CDR3 protein: CASTPGEVTDTQYF; CDR3 DNA: TGCGCCAGCACCCCTGGAGAAGTCACAGATACGCAGTATTTT
clone size: .; J gene: TRBJ2-7; D gene: .; V gene: TRBV7-9; CDR3 protein: CASSLSGYEQYF; CDR3 DNA: TGTGCCAGCAGCTTATCAGGGTACGAGCAGTACTTC
clone size: once; J gene: TRBJ2-7; D gene: .; V gene: TRBV7-6; CDR3 protein: CASSSRGRDNEQYF; CDR3 DNA: TGTGCCAGCAGCTCCCGAGGTAGGGACAACGAGCAGTACTTC
clone size: .; J gene: TRBJ2-3; D gene: TRBD1; V gene: TRBV5-1; CDR3 protein: CASSFTGQGIRTDTQYF; CDR3 DNA: TGCGCCAGCAGCTTTACGGGACAGGGCATAAGGACAGATACGCAGTATTTT
clone size: once; J gene: TRBJ2-1; D gene: .; V gene: TRBV7-6; CDR3 protein: CASSLLGVGDEQFF; CDR3 DNA: TGTGCCAGCAGCTTATTGGGCGTCGGGGATGAGCAGTTCTTC
clone size: .; J gene: TRBJ2-1; D gene: TRBD2; V gene: TRBV6-6; CDR3 protein: CASSPGTSGGVGFF; CDR3 DNA: TGTGCCAGCAGCCCTGGGACTAGCGGGGGGGTGGGGTTCTTC
clone size: .; J gene: TRBJ2-7; D gene: .; V gene: TRBV2; CDR3 protein: CASSEWGRQGEYEQYF; CDR3 DNA: TGTGCCAGCAGTGAATGGGGGAGGCAGGGGGAATACGAGCAGTACTTC
clone size: .; J gene: TRBJ1-6; D gene: TRBD1; V gene: TRBV7-8; CDR3 protein: CASSLGTGQESPLHF; CDR3 DNA: TGTGCCAGCAGCTTGGGGACAGGGCAAGAGTCACCCCTCCACTTT
clone size: .; J gene: TRBJ2-7; D gene: .; V gene: TRBV7-9; CDR3 protein: CSSSFLAYEQYF; CDR3 DNA: TGTTCCAGCAGCTTCCTAGCCTACGAGCAGTACTTC
clone size: .; J gene: TRBJ2-3; D gene: TRBD2; V gene: TRBV11-3; CDR3 protein: CASRGLAGHIQYF; CDR3 DNA: TGTGCCAGCAGGGGACTAGCGGGGCACATACAGTATTTT
clone size: .; J gene: TRBJ1-1; D gene: .; V gene: TRBV19; CDR3 protein: CASSPPRGMNTEAFF; CDR3 DNA: TGTGCCAGTAGCCCACCCAGGGGTATGAACACTGAAGCTTTCTTT
clone size: .; J gene: TRBJ1-6; D gene: TRBD1; V gene: TRBV27; CDR3 protein: CASRGGYPYNSPLHF; CDR3 DNA: TGTGCCAGCAGAGGGGGCTACCCCTATAATTCACCCCTCCACTTT
clone size: .; J gene: TRBJ1-2; D gene: .; V gene: TRBV4-1; CDR3 protein: CASSQDFSGSSYGYTF; CDR3 DNA: TGCGCCAGCAGCCAAGATTTTTCGGGGAGCAGCTATGGCTACACCTTC
clone size: .; J gene: TRBJ2-7; D gene: TRBD1; V gene: TRBV5-4; CDR3 protein: CASSLVQGAPYEQYF; CDR3 DNA: TGTGCCAGCAGCTTGGTCCAGGGGGCCCCCTACGAGCAGTACTTC
clone size: .; J gene: TRBJ1-2; D gene: TRBD1; V gene: TRBV6-5; CDR3 protein: CATTGQGWGYTF; CDR3 DNA: TGTGCCACCACGGGACAGGGTTGGGGCTACACCTTC
clone size: .; J gene: TRBJ1-6; D gene: .; V gene: TRBV6-6; CDR3 protein: CASSYPDSLNSPLHF; CDR3 DNA: TGTGCCAGCAGTTACCCGGACAGCCTTAATTCACCCCTCCACTTT
clone size: .; J gene: TRBJ2-1; D gene: .; V gene: TRBV7-9; CDR3 protein: CSSSLTGVMDEQFF; CDR3 DNA: TGTTCCAGCAGCTTAACGGGAGTGATGGATGAGCAGTTCTTC
clone size: .; J gene: TRBJ2-6; D gene: .; V gene: TRBV25-1; CDR3 protein: CASSEWGAGANVLTF; CDR3 DNA: TGTGCCAGCAGTGAGTGGGGAGCTGGGGCCAACGTCCTGACTTTC
clone size: .; J gene: TRBJ2-3; D gene: .; V gene: TRBV19; CDR3 protein: CASKQGWTDTQYF; CDR3 DNA: TGTGCCAGTAAACAGGGCTGGACAGATACGCAGTATTTT
clone size: many; J gene: TRBJ1-1; D gene: .; V gene: TRBV7-9; CDR3 protein: CASTGVRRNEAFF; CDR3 DNA: TGTGCCAGCACCGGGGTGAGGCGGAATGAAGCTTTCTTT
clone size: few; J gene: TRBJ2-2; D gene: TRBD1; V gene: TRBV4-1; CDR3 protein: CASSHPPPDRGPNTGELFF; CDR3 DNA: TGCGCCAGCAGCCACCCACCCCCAGACAGGGGACCGAACACCGGGGAGCTGTTTTTT
clone size: .; J gene: TRBJ1-1; D gene: .; V gene: TRBV19; CDR3 protein: CASSISKYSTEAFF; CDR3 DNA: TGTGCCAGTAGTATATCAAAGTACAGCACTGAAGCTTTCTTT
clone size: .; J gene: TRBJ1-5; D gene: TRBD1; V gene: TRBV5-6; CDR3 protein: CASSLGTGDQPQHF; CDR3 DNA: TGTGCCAGCAGCTTGGGGACAGGGGATCAGCCCCAGCATTTT
clone size: .; J gene: TRBJ1-5; D gene: .; V gene: TRBV27; CDR3 protein: CASSSFRGLGQPQHF; CDR3 DNA: TGTGCCAGCAGCTCTTTTCGGGGGTTGGGACAGCCCCAGCATTTT
clone size: .; J gene: TRBJ1-5; D gene: TRBD1; V gene: TRBV7-2; CDR3 protein: CASSLDGTGRYQPQHF; CDR3 DNA: TGTGCCAGCAGCTTGGATGGGACAGGGCGTTATCAGCCCCAGCATTTT
clone size: .; J gene: TRBJ2-3; D gene: TRBD2; V gene: TRBV7-3; CDR3 protein: CASSFSPRGTDTQYF; CDR3 DNA: TGTGCCAGCAGCTTCAGCCCGCGGGGGACAGATACGCAGTATTTT
clone size: .; J gene: TRBJ2-1; D gene: TRBD2; V gene: TRBV29-1; CDR3 protein: CSVPTSAGAAYNEQFF; CDR3 DNA: TGCAGCGTTCCTACCTCGGCGGGAGCGGCCTACAATGAGCAGTTCTTC